Below are 28 T cell receptor beta chains sequenced from a single sample in a study of T-cell memory formation after mild COVID-19. TCRdb recomputed calls from the 5' RACE reads with MiXCR, one row per CDR3 protein. The sample holds roughly 100,000 distinct CDR3 sequences, about 14% seen once. Sequencing was performed on PBMCs or a T cell subset sorted from them (not recorded which). All receptors derive from a man aged 18 to 30 who had mild COVID-19 (a few samples of this study predate the infection). Cell type and time point are not known.

This clonotype was seen only a few times. The genes are TRBV4-3 and TRBJ1-5; D is uncertain. Germline loops: CDR1 LGHNA, CDR2 YSLEER. The CDR3 spans 14 residues. V was shortened by 0 bases and J by 7 bases, with 10 bases between the two germline ends. Here the CDR3 reads CASSQDTTEQPQHF. The CDR3 nucleotides read TGCGCCAGCAGCCAAGACACGACGGAGCAGCCCCAGCATTTT.

This clonotype was recorded a few times. The chain links TRBV6-2 or TRBV6-3 to TRBJ1-1; D ambiguous. The V gene lost 0 bases and the J gene lost 6 bases, with 11 bases spanning the gap. Looked up from germline, CDR1 is MNHEY and CDR2 is SVGEGT. This CDR3 contains 14 residues. This CDR3 reads CASSYSWGTSEAFF. The CDR3 DNA follows: TGTGCCAGCAGTTACTCGTGGGGAACATCTGAAGCTTTCTTT.

The rearrangement links TRBV6-4 to TRBJ2-1; maybe TRBD2 (6 bases). Trimming left V 9 bases short and J 3 bases short, with 15 bases between. CDR3 length: 14 residues. From germline, CDR1 is MRHNA and CDR2 SNTAGT. Here the CDR3 reads CASRRELDYNEQFF. DNA for the CDR3: TGTGCCAGTCGCCGGGAGTTGGACTACAATGAGCAGTTCTTC.

This clonotype was detected a few times. The rearrangement uses TRBV7-2 and TRBJ1-1; D not certain. Looked up from germline, CDR1 is SGHTA and CDR2 is FQGNSA. Between the trimmed V and J ends, which lost 1 base and 2 bases, there was a span of 11 bases. The CDR3 runs to 15 residues. The CDR3 nucleotides are TGTGCCAGCAGCTTAGTCAGTAGCCCCAACACTGAAGCTTTCTTT. As protein: CASSLVSSPNTEAFF. The full variable domain, its missing parts supplied by reference TRBV7-2 and TRBJ1-1, is GAGVSQSPSNKVTEKGKDVELRCDPISGHTALYWYRQSLGQGLEFLIYFQGNSAPDKSGLPSDRFSAERTGGSVSTLTIQRTQQEDSAVYLCASSLVSSPNTEAFFGQGTRLTVV.

This clonotype has ten or more counts. CDR3 sequence: CASSQVPGGDGANVLTF. DNA for the CDR3: TGCGCCAGCAGCCAAGTACCTGGAGGGGACGGGGCCAACGTCCTGACTTTC. The V call is TRBV4-3, the J call TRBJ2-6; D may be TRBD2 (6 bases). The germline V gene has CDR1 LGHNA and CDR2 YSLEER. Trimming stripped 1 base from V and 4 bases from J, with 14 bases between. The CDR3 has 17 amino acids.

This clonotype was seen only a few times. This chain connects TRBV19 to TRBJ2-5, with a tentative D call TRBD2 (5 bases). This CDR3 region has 13 residues. Deletions cut 3 bases from V and 5 bases from J, with 10 bases between. CDR1 and CDR2 from the germline V gene are LNHDA and SQIVND (reference sequence). This CDR3 reads CASSIGVLETQYF. CDR3 DNA: TGTGCCAGTAGTATCGGGGTACTCGAGACCCAGTACTTC.

This chain joins TRBV20-1 and TRBJ2-1; the D call may be TRBD1 or TRBD2 (6 bases each). Germline values: CDR1 DFQATT, CDR2 SNEGSKA (reference sequence). With 3 bases removed from V and 4 bases from J, the gap between germline ends came to 10 bases. The CDR3 sequence is 13 residues long. The CDR3 bases are TGCAGTGCTAGCGGGGGCGATTACAATGAGCAGTTCTTC. This translates into CSASGGDYNEQFF.

Only a few counts were recorded for this clonotype. The V gene is TRBV7-9, the J gene TRBJ1-5; D gene uncertain. Trimming left V 1 base short and J 7 bases short, with 8 bases between. The germline gives CDR1 SEHNR, CDR2 FQNEAQ (reference sequence). The CDR3 contains 13 residues. In nucleotides, the CDR3 is TGTGCCAGCAGCTTAGATGGAGGCCAGCCCCAGCATTTT. Its translation is CASSLDGGQPQHF.

The chain combines TRBV5-5 with TRBJ1-2; 12 bases are shared with TRBD1. CDR3 length: 16 amino acids. The germline CDR1 and CDR2 sequences are SGHKS and YYEKEE (reference sequence). V was pared by 4 bases and J by 1 base, with 5 bases of the junction left unmatched. The CDR3 sequence: CASSTGTGGHNYGYTF. The CDR3 bases are TGTGCCAGCAGCACCGGGACAGGGGGCCATAACTATGGCTACACCTTC.

The chain combines TRBV6-2 or TRBV6-3 with TRBJ1-1; D ambiguous. CDR3 length: 13 residues. V was pared by 8 bases and J by 1 base, with 11 bases between. Germline CDR1 MNHEY, CDR2 SVGEGT. CDR3 sequence (DNA): TGTGCCAGCCACGGCCTTTGGAACACTGAAGCTTTCTTT. It encodes CASHGLWNTEAFF.

The J gene is TRBJ2-1, the V gene TRBV27; D gene ambiguous. The CDR3 runs 16 residues. Trimming took 0 bases from V and 0 from J, leaving 9 bases between them. Germline CDR1 MNHEY, CDR2 SMNVEV (reference sequence). The CDR3 here is CASSLSAGDSYNEQFF. The CDR3 region has the DNA TGTGCCAGCAGTTTATCGGCTGGAGACTCCTACAATGAGCAGTTCTTC.

Many counts were recorded for this clonotype. The rearrangement joins TRBV4-3 to TRBJ1-6; D is unclear. Deletions cut 0 bases from V and 7 bases from J, with 10 bases between. The length of the CDR3 is 15 residues. Per germline, CDR1 LGHNA and CDR2 YSLEER. CDR3 in amino acids: CASSQDPGWNSPLHF. In nucleotides, the CDR3 is TGCGCCAGCAGCCAAGATCCAGGCTGGAATTCACCCCTCCACTTT.

This clonotype was detected a few times. The gene calls are TRBV12-2 and TRBJ1-1; the listed D gene, TRBD1, was not tested against the DNA. TRBV12-2 corresponds to a pseudogene. The length of the CDR3 is 21 residues. The CDR3 region is CASRLEGIRTGSGRMNTEAFF. CDR3 bases: TGTGCAAGTCGCTTAGAGGGAATCCGGACGGGGTCAGGGAGGATGAACACTGAAGCTTTCTTT.

The V and J genes are TRBV4-3 and TRBJ2-5; D is uncertain. Trimming pared 1 base from V and 1 base from J, leaving 10 bases between. Germline loops: CDR1 LGHNA, CDR2 YSLEER. The CDR3 is made up of 15 amino acids. The CDR3 reads CASSQGRAPQETQYF. The CDR3 DNA follows: TGCGCCAGCAGCCAAGGTCGGGCTCCCCAAGAGACCCAGTACTTC.

A single count supports this clonotype. The chain has TRBV28 and TRBJ2-5, with unresolved D. Trimming shortened V by 2 bases and J by 0 bases, and 7 bases separated the two germline ends. This CDR3 contains 14 residues. Per germline, CDR1 MDHEN and CDR2 SYDVKM. As DNA, the CDR3 is TGTGCCAGCAGTTTAGCGGCGTACCAAGAGACCCAGTACTTC. Its translation is CASSLAAYQETQYF.

This sequence joins TRBV4-2 and TRBJ2-2; 9 bases are a match to TRBD2. From germline, CDR1 is LGHNA and CDR2 YNFKEQ. The J segment lost 5 bases and the V segment lost 6 bases, leaving 4 bases of the junction unmatched. There are 14 residues in the CDR3. CDR3 in amino acids: CASRGLAGTGELFF. The CDR3, as DNA: TGTGCCAGCAGGGGGCTAGCGGGGACCGGGGAGCTGTTTTTT.

This clonotype was observed at least ten times. The chain has TRBV3-1 and TRBJ1-5, with 8 nucleotides matching TRBD1. The germline gives CDR1 LGHDT, CDR2 YNNKEL (reference sequence). This CDR3 is 15 amino acids long. J was trimmed by 8 bases and V by 4 bases; bases with no gene match: 10. CDR3 residues: CASSRNDRGFEPQHF. The CDR3 nucleotides read TGTGCCAGCAGCCGAAACGACAGGGGTTTTGAGCCCCAGCATTTT.

The gene calls are TRBV9 and TRBJ2-1; D gene unclear. V lost 4 bases and J 10 bases, leaving 15 bases between the germline ends. CDR3 length: 13 amino acids. The germline gives CDR1 SGDLS, CDR2 YYNGEE. Written as DNA, the CDR3 is TGTGCCAGCAGCCCCCCAATCTCGAGGGAGCAGTTCTTC. As protein: CASSPPISREQFF.

The sample holds many counts of this clonotype. The chain links TRBV4-1 to TRBJ2-2; D uncertain. The V and J ends lost 1 base and 2 bases respectively, with 5 bases between them. Germline V gene sequence: CDR1 MGHRA, CDR2 YSYEKL. The CDR3 runs 14 residues. CDR3 sequence (DNA): TGCGCCAGCAGCCAAGGACTTAACACCGGGGAGCTGTTTTTT. Amino acids: CASSQGLNTGELFF.

CDR3 region: CAVRPADYMNTEAFF. The CDR3 DNA follows: TGCGCCGTCCGCCCGGCAGACTATATGAACACTGAAGCTTTCTTT. This rearrangement joins TRBV4-1 to TRBJ1-1, with D unclear. This CDR3 contains 15 residues. In germline, CDR1 is MGHRA, CDR2 YSYEKL. Trimming removed 11 bases at V and 0 bases at J, with 19 bases between.

V and J are TRBV4-3 and TRBJ2-2, with TRBD2 as a possible D gene (6 bases). Trimming pared 2 bases from V and 3 bases from J, leaving 13 bases between. Germline loops: CDR1 LGHNA, CDR2 YSLEER. The CDR3 is 16 residues long. As DNA, the CDR3 is TGCGCCAGCAGCCAAAACCGGGACTCCTACACCGGGGAGCTGTTTTTT. This codes for CASSQNRDSYTGELFF.

This clonotype occurred many times. The chain couples TRBV27 to TRBJ2-7; possible D gene TRBD2, 5 bases. Germline V CDR1 and CDR2: MNHEY, SMNVEV (reference sequence). Trimming removed 4 bases from V and 4 bases from J, with 11 bases in between. The CDR3 is 13 residues long. The CDR3 sequence: CASSYSTGYEQYF. The CDR3 DNA reads as TGTGCCAGCAGTTACTCAACGGGATACGAGCAGTACTTC.

The table lists this clonotype with a few counts. The J gene is TRBJ2-1, the V gene TRBV5-4; 7 nucleotides agree with TRBD2. This CDR3 is built from 14 residues. Germline trimming cut 7 bases from V and 5 bases from J; bases unmatched to any gene: 9. From germline, CDR1 is SGHNT and CDR2 YYREEE (reference sequence). The CDR3 sequence: CASGVAGGNNEQFF. The CDR3 DNA sequence: TGTGCCAGCGGCGTAGCGGGTGGCAACAATGAGCAGTTCTTC.

The chain couples TRBV18 to TRBJ2-7, with 9 bases that match TRBD1. This CDR3 spans 14 amino acids. V dropped 3 bases and J dropped 2; count of bases not matched to a gene: 2. CDR1 is KGHSH and CDR2 is LQKENI in the germline V gene. The CDR3 DNA is TGTGCCAGCTCACCGACAGGGGGTCCCTACGAGCAGTACTTC. Translation: CASSPTGGPYEQYF.

This chain joins TRBV4-1 and TRBJ2-5; 7 bases align to TRBD1. This CDR3 comprises 14 residues. V was clipped by 1 base and J by 1 base; unmatched bases: 0. Germline-derived CDR1 and CDR2 are MGHRA and YSYEKL. The CDR3 DNA follows: TGCGCCAGCAGCCAAGGGACAGGCCAAGAGACCCAGTACTTC. Translation: CASSQGTGQETQYF.

This clonotype has only a few counts. CDR3 amino acids: CASSRTPHEQFF. The CDR3 DNA is TGTGCCAGCAGCCGGACACCCCATGAGCAGTTCTTC. The chain carries TRBV6-5 and TRBJ2-1, with a tentative D call TRBD1 (5 bases). The CDR3 contains 12 residues. CDR1 is MNHEY, CDR2 SVGAGI, per germline. V lost 6 bases and J lost 8, with 11 bases in between.

This clonotype was found many times. The chain joins TRBV11-3 to TRBJ2-1, with D possibly matching TRBD1 (6 bases). The CDR3 runs to 16 residues. Germline V gene data show CDR1 as SGHNT and CDR2 as YENEEA. V was shortened by 5 bases and J by 0 bases, with 14 bases between the two germline ends. The CDR3 is CASSVGQSSSYNEQFF. DNA of the CDR3: TGTGCCAGCAGCGTTGGACAGTCGAGCTCCTACAATGAGCAGTTCTTC.

The chain links TRBV6-5 to TRBJ1-1, with a tentative D call TRBD1 (6 bases). The V and J ends lost 0 bases and 10 bases respectively, with 12 bases between them. This CDR3 has 13 amino acids. Per the germline V gene, CDR1 is MNHEY and CDR2 is SVGAGI. This CDR3 reads CASSYSRTAGAFF. The CDR3 nucleotides read TGTGCCAGCAGTTACTCCAGGACAGCAGGAGCTTTCTTT.